This is a list of T cell receptor beta chains from one sample in a study of blood T cell repertoires in COVID-19. Here immunoSEQ multiplex PCR was the method, and the copy in TCRdb shows in-frame clones only, minus some. The sample comprises hundreds of thousands of clones, around 90% of which are singletons, and about 1% rests with the top ten. Material: peripheral blood. These receptors all come from a woman aged 40 to 50 who had recovered from COVID-19. The CDR3 runs from the conserved cysteine through the conserved F or W. Fields, in order: D gene, clone size, J gene, V gene, CDR3 protein, CDR3 DNA. D genes are given only for firm matches. Not all rows give a size; the values are once, few, many and, for expanded clones, a class.

D gene: TRBD1; clone size: .; J gene: TRBJ2-7; V gene: TRBV28; CDR3 protein: CASSSGQKRYEQYF; CDR3 DNA: TGTGCCAGCAGTTCGGGACAGAAACGCTACGAGCAGTACTTC
D gene: .; clone size: once; J gene: TRBJ2-1; V gene: TRBV4-1; CDR3 protein: CASSQGGIGSLQFF; CDR3 DNA: TGCGCCAGCAGCCAAGGGGGAATCGGGAGCTTGCAGTTCTTC
D gene: TRBD1; clone size: once; J gene: TRBJ1-6; V gene: TRBV9; CDR3 protein: CASRSGTESSPLHF; CDR3 DNA: TGTGCCAGCAGGAGTGGGACAGAGAGTTCACCCCTCCACTTT
D gene: .; clone size: .; J gene: TRBJ1-6; V gene: TRBV18; CDR3 protein: CASSPAEPPLHF; CDR3 DNA: TGTGCCAGCTCACCAGCCGAGCCACCCCTCCACTTT
D gene: .; clone size: .; J gene: TRBJ1-6; V gene: TRBV30; CDR3 protein: CAWSRSYNSPLHF; CDR3 DNA: TGTGCCTGGAGTCGCTCCTATAATTCACCCCTCCACTTT
D gene: TRBD2; clone size: .; J gene: TRBJ2-3; V gene: TRBV7-2; CDR3 protein: CASSLPSGLAERGDTQYF; CDR3 DNA: TGTGCCAGCAGCTTACCCTCCGGACTAGCGGAAAGGGGAGATACGCAGTATTTT
D gene: .; clone size: .; J gene: TRBJ2-7; V gene: TRBV5-1; CDR3 protein: CASSLGIRDPYEQYF; CDR3 DNA: TGCGCCAGCAGCTTAGGCATCAGGGATCCCTACGAGCAGTACTTC
D gene: TRBD1; clone size: .; J gene: TRBJ1-2; V gene: TRBV19; CDR3 protein: CASSAGQGNYGYTF; CDR3 DNA: TGTGCCAGTAGTGCGGGACAGGGGAACTATGGCTACACCTTC
D gene: .; clone size: few; J gene: TRBJ2-2; V gene: TRBV12-5; CDR3 protein: CASGLVPLAVSNTGELFF; CDR3 DNA: TGTGCTAGTGGTTTGGTCCCTTTAGCGGTATCGAACACCGGGGAGCTGTTTTTT
D gene: TRBD1; clone size: once; J gene: TRBJ2-1; V gene: TRBV19; CDR3 protein: CASSIVDRGTYNEQFF; CDR3 DNA: TGTGCCAGTAGTATAGTCGACAGGGGGACCTACAATGAGCAGTTCTTC
D gene: .; clone size: .; J gene: TRBJ2-1; V gene: TRBV7-9; CDR3 protein: CASSLYGLNEQFF; CDR3 DNA: TGTGCCAGCAGCCTCTACGGACTTAATGAGCAGTTCTTC
D gene: .; clone size: few; J gene: TRBJ2-1; V gene: TRBV15; CDR3 protein: CATSKGPRGVSNEQFF; CDR3 DNA: TGTGCCACCAGCAAGGGCCCTCGGGGAGTGTCGAATGAGCAGTTCTTC
D gene: .; clone size: .; J gene: TRBJ1-2; V gene: TRBV15; CDR3 protein: CATSPWGDDRGYTF; CDR3 DNA: TGTGCCACCAGCCCGTGGGGGGACGATCGTGGCTACACCTTC
D gene: .; clone size: .; J gene: TRBJ2-1; V gene: TRBV9; CDR3 protein: CASSVVGSGYNEQFF; CDR3 DNA: TGTGCCAGCAGCGTAGTCGGGTCGGGGTACAATGAGCAGTTCTTC
D gene: TRBD1; clone size: .; J gene: TRBJ2-5; V gene: TRBV5-5; CDR3 protein: CASNTGQGGQETQYF; CDR3 DNA: TGTGCCAGCAACACAGGACAGGGTGGCCAAGAGACCCAGTACTTC
D gene: .; clone size: .; J gene: TRBJ1-1; V gene: TRBV3-1/TRBV3-2; CDR3 protein: CASTQSLGGTEAFF; CDR3 DNA: TGTGCCAGCACCCAAAGTCTCGGGGGCACTGAAGCTTTCTTT
D gene: TRBD1; clone size: .; J gene: TRBJ1-5; V gene: TRBV30; CDR3 protein: CAWSVDRVQPQHF; CDR3 DNA: TGTGCCTGGAGTGTAGACAGGGTTCAGCCCCAGCATTTT
D gene: .; clone size: .; J gene: TRBJ1-6; V gene: TRBV2; CDR3 protein: CASSDAGTHGSPLHF; CDR3 DNA: TGTGCCAGCAGTGATGCGGGCACCCATGGGTCACCCCTCCACTTT
D gene: .; clone size: .; J gene: TRBJ2-7; V gene: TRBV18; CDR3 protein: CASSPVGEAYEQYF; CDR3 DNA: TGTGCCAGCTCACCAGTGGGAGAAGCCTACGAGCAGTACTTC
D gene: .; clone size: .; J gene: TRBJ2-1; V gene: TRBV18; CDR3 protein: CASSPSVAEPPGNEQFF; CDR3 DNA: TGTGCCAGCTCACCCTCGGTAGCGGAGCCTCCTGGCAATGAGCAGTTCTTC
D gene: .; clone size: .; J gene: TRBJ2-4; V gene: TRBV12-3/TRBV12-4; CDR3 protein: CASNHRAQNIQYF; CDR3 DNA: TGTGCCAGCAACCACAGGGCCCAAAACATTCAGTACTTC
D gene: TRBD1; clone size: once; J gene: TRBJ1-2; V gene: TRBV6-5; CDR3 protein: CATRTGTAGGYGYTF; CDR3 DNA: TGTGCCACTAGGACAGGGACAGCGGGAGGCTATGGCTACACCTTC
D gene: .; clone size: .; J gene: TRBJ1-5; V gene: TRBV7-9; CDR3 protein: CASSLGASNQPQHF; CDR3 DNA: TGTGCCAGCAGCCTGGGAGCTAGCAATCAGCCCCAGCATTTT
D gene: .; clone size: .; J gene: TRBJ2-6; V gene: TRBV7-3; CDR3 protein: CASSLRAGSSGANVLTF; CDR3 DNA: TGTGCCAGCAGCTTAAGGGCGGGGAGCTCTGGGGCCAACGTCCTGACTTTC
D gene: .; clone size: .; J gene: TRBJ2-1; V gene: TRBV6-5; CDR3 protein: CASSYSSFNEQFF; CDR3 DNA: TGTGCCAGCAGTTACTCGAGTTTCAATGAGCAGTTCTTC
D gene: TRBD2; clone size: .; J gene: TRBJ2-1; V gene: TRBV27; CDR3 protein: CASSLSGRAYEQFF; CDR3 DNA: TGTGCCAGCAGTTTAAGCGGGAGGGCCTATGAGCAGTTCTTC
D gene: .; clone size: .; J gene: TRBJ2-1; V gene: TRBV5-1; CDR3 protein: CASSLDPGNEQFF; CDR3 DNA: TGCGCCAGCAGCTTGGACCCGGGAAATGAGCAGTTCTTC
D gene: .; clone size: .; J gene: TRBJ2-1; V gene: TRBV6-2/TRBV6-3; CDR3 protein: CASSYTRDEGERNDGEQFF; CDR3 DNA: TGTGCCAGCAGTTACACTCGAGATGAGGGGGAGAGAAACGACGGTGAGCAGTTCTTC
D gene: TRBD2; clone size: .; J gene: TRBJ2-3; V gene: TRBV6-5; CDR3 protein: CASALSGSGTDTQYF; CDR3 DNA: TGTGCCAGTGCCCTTAGCGGGAGTGGCACAGATACGCAGTATTTT
D gene: TRBD1; clone size: few; J gene: TRBJ2-2; V gene: TRBV7-2; CDR3 protein: CASSPGGFLSGELFF; CDR3 DNA: TGTGCCAGCAGCCCAGGGGGTTTTTTGTCCGGGGAGCTGTTTTTT
D gene: TRBD1; clone size: .; J gene: TRBJ1-6; V gene: TRBV5-1; CDR3 protein: CASSRDGTGSNSPLHF; CDR3 DNA: TGCGCCAGCAGCAGGGACGGGACAGGGTCTAATTCACCCCTCCACTTT
D gene: .; clone size: .; J gene: TRBJ2-5; V gene: TRBV21-1; CDR3 protein: CASSNRPPGTREETQYF; CDR3 DNA: TGTGCCAGCAGCAACCGTCCCCCGGGGACAAGGGAAGAGACCCAGTACTTC
D gene: TRBD1; clone size: .; J gene: TRBJ1-1; V gene: TRBV6-5; CDR3 protein: CASRVSGGLAEAFF; CDR3 DNA: TGTGCCAGCAGGGTATCAGGGGGGCTGGCTGAAGCTTTCTTT
D gene: .; clone size: .; J gene: TRBJ2-1; V gene: TRBV3-1/TRBV3-2; CDR3 protein: CASSLTTQEQFF; CDR3 DNA: TGTGCCAGCAGCCTGACTACCCAGGAGCAGTTCTTC
D gene: TRBD2; clone size: .; J gene: TRBJ2-1; V gene: TRBV9; CDR3 protein: CASSDPLGLAGGRGEQFF; CDR3 DNA: TGTGCCAGCAGCGACCCGTTGGGGCTAGCGGGAGGTCGTGGCGAGCAGTTCTTC
D gene: TRBD1; clone size: .; J gene: TRBJ1-6; V gene: TRBV29-1; CDR3 protein: CSVEDRVGSPLHF; CDR3 DNA: TGCAGCGTGGAGGACAGGGTGGGGTCACCCCTCCACTTT
D gene: .; clone size: .; J gene: TRBJ1-2; V gene: TRBV19; CDR3 protein: CASSMGTGGPGVYGYTF; CDR3 DNA: TGTGCCAGTAGTATGGGGACGGGGGGCCCGGGAGTGTATGGCTACACCTTC
D gene: TRBD1; clone size: .; J gene: TRBJ1-1; V gene: TRBV6-5; CDR3 protein: CASGQGAGNTEAFF; CDR3 DNA: TGTGCCAGCGGTCAGGGGGCGGGGAACACTGAAGCTTTCTTT
D gene: .; clone size: .; J gene: TRBJ2-3; V gene: TRBV6-5; CDR3 protein: CASSPLAGTDTQYF; CDR3 DNA: TGTGCCAGCAGCCCCCTAGCTGGGACAGATACGCAGTATTTT
D gene: TRBD1; clone size: .; J gene: TRBJ1-2; V gene: TRBV28; CDR3 protein: CASRPTGGAGYYGYTF; CDR3 DNA: TGTGCCAGCAGACCGACAGGGGGCGCCGGTTACTATGGCTACACCTTC
D gene: TRBD2; clone size: once; J gene: TRBJ2-7; V gene: TRBV7-8; CDR3 protein: CASSWASGGIYEQYF; CDR3 DNA: TGTGCCAGCAGCTGGGCCAGCGGGGGCATCTACGAGCAGTACTTC
D gene: TRBD2; clone size: .; J gene: TRBJ2-5; V gene: TRBV5-4; CDR3 protein: CASSSVAGAQETQYF; CDR3 DNA: TGTGCCAGCAGCTCCGTAGCGGGAGCCCAAGAGACCCAGTACTTC
D gene: TRBD1; clone size: once; J gene: TRBJ1-5; V gene: TRBV5-8; CDR3 protein: CASSFGGPQGAQHF; CDR3 DNA: TGTGCCAGCAGCTTTGGGGGGCCCCAGGGGGCCCAGCATTTT
D gene: .; clone size: .; J gene: TRBJ1-5; V gene: TRBV4-1; CDR3 protein: CASSQDWGGQPQHF; CDR3 DNA: TGCGCCAGCAGCCAAGATTGGGGAGGTCAGCCCCAGCATTTT
D gene: .; clone size: .; J gene: TRBJ1-2; V gene: TRBV19; CDR3 protein: CASSIGGRANYGYTF; CDR3 DNA: TGTGCCAGTAGTATCGGCGGGCGTGCCAACTATGGCTACACCTTC
D gene: .; clone size: .; J gene: TRBJ1-3; V gene: TRBV27; CDR3 protein: CASSHHPRGGNTIYF; CDR3 DNA: TGTGCCAGCAGTCACCACCCCAGGGGAGGAAACACCATATATTTT
D gene: .; clone size: .; J gene: TRBJ1-1; V gene: TRBV10-3; CDR3 protein: CATGTRTNTEAFF; CDR3 DNA: TGTGCCACGGGTACACGAACCAACACTGAAGCTTTCTTT
D gene: .; clone size: .; J gene: TRBJ1-5; V gene: TRBV6-5; CDR3 protein: CASTGAPKGQPQHF; CDR3 DNA: TGTGCCAGCACAGGGGCCCCGAAGGGTCAGCCCCAGCATTTT
D gene: TRBD2; clone size: .; J gene: TRBJ2-3; V gene: TRBV9; CDR3 protein: CASSVGLAGITDTQYF; CDR3 DNA: TGTGCCAGCAGCGTGGGACTAGCGGGAATCACAGATACGCAGTATTTT
D gene: .; clone size: .; J gene: TRBJ2-3; V gene: TRBV2; CDR3 protein: CASRPLTTPTDTQYF; CDR3 DNA: TGTGCCAGCAGGCCCCTGACTACACCCACAGATACGCAGTATTTT
D gene: TRBD2; clone size: once; J gene: TRBJ2-2; V gene: TRBV27; CDR3 protein: CASSLSQGTSGRGGELFF; CDR3 DNA: TGTGCCAGCAGTTTATCGCAGGGGACTAGCGGGAGGGGCGGGGAGCTGTTTTTT
D gene: TRBD1; clone size: .; J gene: TRBJ1-1; V gene: TRBV20-1; CDR3 protein: CSASGGTGVRTEAFF; CDR3 DNA: TGCAGTGCAAGTGGGGGGACAGGGGTTCGCACTGAAGCTTTCTTT
D gene: .; clone size: .; J gene: TRBJ2-1; V gene: TRBV21-1; CDR3 protein: CASSKGQRSYNEQFF; CDR3 DNA: TGTGCCAGCAGCAAAGGGCAGCGCTCCTACAATGAGCAGTTCTTC
D gene: .; clone size: .; J gene: TRBJ2-7; V gene: TRBV6-2/TRBV6-3; CDR3 protein: CASNPGVRPNYEQYF; CDR3 DNA: TGTGCCAGCAACCCGGGCGTCCGACCGAACTACGAGCAGTACTTC
D gene: TRBD1; clone size: .; J gene: TRBJ1-2; V gene: TRBV19; CDR3 protein: CASSPPQGAGGYTF; CDR3 DNA: TGTGCCAGTAGTCCGCCACAGGGGGCTGGTGGCTACACCTTC
D gene: TRBD1; clone size: .; J gene: TRBJ2-5; V gene: TRBV19; CDR3 protein: CASSMWGQQETQYF; CDR3 DNA: TGTGCCAGTAGTATGTGGGGACAGCAAGAGACCCAGTACTTC
D gene: .; clone size: .; J gene: TRBJ2-7; V gene: TRBV7-7; CDR3 protein: CASSPQEGAAYEQYF; CDR3 DNA: TGTGCTAGCAGCCCCCAGGAGGGAGCTGCCTACGAGCAGTACTTC
D gene: .; clone size: .; J gene: TRBJ1-2; V gene: TRBV6-5; CDR3 protein: CASSEAGGYGYTF; CDR3 DNA: TGTGCCAGCAGCGAGGCGGGTGGTTATGGCTACACCTTC
D gene: TRBD2; clone size: .; J gene: TRBJ2-5; V gene: TRBV7-2; CDR3 protein: CASSSRDYPPGETQYF; CDR3 DNA: TGTGCCAGCAGCTCCCGGGACTACCCCCCGGGAGAGACCCAGTACTTC